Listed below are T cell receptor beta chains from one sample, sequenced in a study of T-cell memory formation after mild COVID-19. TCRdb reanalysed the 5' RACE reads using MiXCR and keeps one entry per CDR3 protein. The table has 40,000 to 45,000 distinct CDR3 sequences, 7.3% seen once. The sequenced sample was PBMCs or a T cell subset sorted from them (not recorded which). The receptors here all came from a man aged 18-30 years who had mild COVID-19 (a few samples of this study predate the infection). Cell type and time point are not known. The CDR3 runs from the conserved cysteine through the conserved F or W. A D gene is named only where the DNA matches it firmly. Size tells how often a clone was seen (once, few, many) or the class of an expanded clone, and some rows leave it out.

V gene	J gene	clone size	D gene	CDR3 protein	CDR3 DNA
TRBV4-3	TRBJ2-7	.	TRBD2	CASSQGAGVPYEQYF	TGCGCCAGCAGCCAAGGGGCGGGGGTTCCCTACGAGCAGTACTTC
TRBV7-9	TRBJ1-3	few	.	CASSSSTEAVGNTIYF	TGTGCCAGCAGCTCCAGTACGGAAGCTGTAGGAAACACCATATATTTT
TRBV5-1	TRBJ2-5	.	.	CASSWGLIQETQYF	TGCGCCAGCAGCTGGGGACTGATCCAAGAGACCCAGTACTTC
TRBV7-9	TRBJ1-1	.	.	CASSRQANTEAFF	TGTGCCAGCAGCCGTCAGGCGAACACTGAAGCTTTCTTT
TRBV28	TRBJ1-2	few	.	CASSLSAGALSGYTF	TGTGCCAGCAGTTTATCTGCGGGGGCCTTAAGCGGCTACACCTTC
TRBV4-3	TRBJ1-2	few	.	CASSQDGDGAGGYTF	TGCGCCAGCAGCCAAGATGGGGACGGAGCGGGTGGCTACACCTTC
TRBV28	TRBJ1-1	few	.	CASTLWGTEAFF	TGTGCCAGCACTTTGTGGGGGACTGAAGCTTTCTTT
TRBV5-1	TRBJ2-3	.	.	CASYNNLRTDTQYF	TGCGCCAGCTATAATAATCTCCGCACAGATACGCAGTATTTT
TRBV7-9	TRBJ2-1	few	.	CASSLVGVEQFF	TGTGCCAGCAGCTTAGTAGGCGTTGAGCAGTTCTTC
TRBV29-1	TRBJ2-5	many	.	CSVVRSGAGETQYF	TGCAGCGTTGTGCGTTCCGGGGCGGGAGAGACCCAGTACTTC
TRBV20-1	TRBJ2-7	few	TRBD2	CSARPSGGAREQYF	TGCAGTGCTAGACCTAGCGGGGGGGCAAGGGAGCAGTACTTC
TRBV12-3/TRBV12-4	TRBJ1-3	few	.	CASSFGLIGNTIYF	TGTGCCAGCAGTTTCGGGTTAATCGGAAACACCATATATTTT
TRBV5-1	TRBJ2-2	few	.	CASSLLQGHGGELFF	TGCGCCAGCAGCTTGTTGCAGGGGCATGGCGGGGAGCTGTTTTTT
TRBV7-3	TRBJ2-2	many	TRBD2	CASSFGGANTGELFF	TGTGCCAGCAGCTTCGGGGGGGCGAACACCGGGGAGCTGTTTTTT
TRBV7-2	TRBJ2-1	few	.	CASSLRVGEQFF	TGTGCCAGCAGCCTCAGGGTCGGTGAGCAGTTCTTC
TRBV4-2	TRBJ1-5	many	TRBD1	CASSQGQGATPQHF	TGTGCCAGCAGCCAAGGACAGGGGGCCACCCCTCAGCATTTT
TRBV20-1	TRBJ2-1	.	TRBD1	CSAPLQGALNEQFF	TGCAGTGCCCCACTCCAGGGGGCGTTGAATGAGCAGTTCTTC
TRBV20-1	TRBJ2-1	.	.	CSARDEEGSSSYNEQFF	TGCAGTGCTAGAGATGAGGAAGGCTCTAGCTCCTACAATGAGCAGTTCTTC
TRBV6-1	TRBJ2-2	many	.	CASRKGDDTGELFF	TGTGCCAGCAGAAAGGGGGATGACACCGGGGAGCTGTTTTTT
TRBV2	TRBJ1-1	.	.	CASSRENTEAFF	TGTGCCAGCAGCCGAGAGAACACTGAAGCTTTCTTT
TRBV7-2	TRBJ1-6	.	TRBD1	CASRPGGHSPLHF	TGTGCCAGCAGACCAGGGGGGCATTCACCCCTCCACTTT